This T cell receptor beta chain was recovered during a study of Ad26.COV2.S vaccination and SARS-CoV-2 variants. Background on the study: Ad26.COV2.S given intramuscularly, once or twice 56 days apart. General observations from the study: Researchers reported similar non-spike TCR breadth in vaccine and placebo recipients.

Sample treatment: roughly 19 received Ad26.COV2.S at low or high dose, single or two shots; several received placebo; per-sample allocation not given. Day 63 following the first vaccine or placebo injection was when the samples were taken. A note on this clone: What it binds is not known.

Produced via immunoSEQ multiplex PCR; TCRdb's table is partial and in-frame only. The sample yields a few hundred thousand clones, more than 75% seen once. The CDR3 is 14 amino acids. V was clipped by 4 bases and J by 8 bases, with 15 bases between them. The germline CDR1 and CDR2 sequences are SEHNR and FQNEAQ (reference sequence). The chain combines TRBV7-9 with TRBJ2-1; a weak D match, TRBD1 (5 bases). This receptor was obtained from a person between 18 and 65 years old who received the Ad26.COV2.S COVID-19 vaccine or a placebo. The material sequenced was peripheral blood, taken in a trial of Ad26.COV2.S vaccine versus placebo. The CDR3 bases are TGTGCCAGCAGCTCCGTCAGCCCACAGGATGAGCAGTTCTTC. The encoded protein is CASSSVSPQDEQFF. Drawing the rest from reference TRBV7-9 and TRBJ2-1, the complete variable domain is DTGVSQNPRHKITKRGQNVTFRCDPISEHNRLYWYRQTLGQGPEFLTYFQNEAQLEKSRLLSDRFSAERPKGSFSTLEIQRTEQGDSAMYLCASSSVSPQDEQFFGPGTRLTVL.